This T cell receptor (beta chain) is from a study of blood T cell repertoires in COVID-19. The CDR3 has 15 amino acids. CDR1 and CDR2 from the germline V gene are KGHDR and SFDVKD. V gave up 4 bases and J gave up 3 bases, with 15 bases separating them. Recovery meant two consecutive negative NP/OP PCR tests, professional clearance, or resolved symptoms. Per the original methods: Estimation of nucleated cell counts relied on the amplification of reference gene primers. Some clones are missing from TCRdb's copy, which holds only in-frame ones; the method was immunoSEQ multiplex PCR. The D gene and trimming were derived from the DNA, and the V and J assignments and clone size from that table. The table records 330,000 or so clones, roughly nine tenths of them present only once. This clone appeared once.

This receptor was taken from a woman aged 30 to 39 who had recovered from COVID-19. The sequencing sample was made of PBMCs or T cells enriched from blood (not recorded which). The rearrangement uses TRBV24-1 and TRBJ2-7, with D possibly matching TRBD1 (6 bases). CDR3 DNA sequence: TGTGCCACCAGTGAGGACACGGACAGTATCTACGAGCAGTACTTC. Its protein product is CATSEDTDSIYEQYF.